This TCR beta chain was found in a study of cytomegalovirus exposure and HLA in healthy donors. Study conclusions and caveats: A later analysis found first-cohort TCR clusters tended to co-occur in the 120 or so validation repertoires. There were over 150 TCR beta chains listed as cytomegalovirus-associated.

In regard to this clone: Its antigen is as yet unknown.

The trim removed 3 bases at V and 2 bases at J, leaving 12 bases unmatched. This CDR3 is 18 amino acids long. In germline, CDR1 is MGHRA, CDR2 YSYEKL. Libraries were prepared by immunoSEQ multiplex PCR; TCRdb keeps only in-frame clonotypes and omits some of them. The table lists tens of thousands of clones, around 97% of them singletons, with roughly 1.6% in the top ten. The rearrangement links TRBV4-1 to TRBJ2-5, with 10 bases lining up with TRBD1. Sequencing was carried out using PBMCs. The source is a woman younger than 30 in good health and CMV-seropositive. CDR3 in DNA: TGCGCCAGCAGCCACCCCCGGGACAGGGGAGTCGGGCAAGAGACCCAGTACTTC. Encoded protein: CASSHPRDRGVGQETQYF.